A single sample is the source of the 12 T cell receptor beta chains below, sequenced in a study of OX40 agonist ivuxolimab in advanced cancers. The method was immunoSEQ multiplex PCR; TCRdb's version includes in-frame clones alone and lacks a portion of them. The sample lists around 70,000 clones; roughly 83% were seen once. The material sequenced was CD4+ or CD8+ T cells sorted from blood, taken in a trial of the OX40 agonist ivuxolimab. These receptors were obtained from an adult with an advanced solid tumor such as melanoma, head and neck, liver or kidney cancer.

The V and J genes are TRBV29-1 and TRBJ2-3; maybe TRBD2 (6 bases). The CDR3 extends over 15 amino acids. Trimming left V 6 bases short and J 4 bases short, with 20 bases between. From germline, CDR1 is SQVTM and CDR2 ANQGSEA. CDR3 sequence: CSVGGGGTGSDTQYF. CDR3 bases: TGCAGCGTGGGGGGTGGCGGGACTGGATCAGATACGCAGTATTTT.

The V and J genes are TRBV9 and TRBJ2-7; D perhaps matches TRBD1 (5 bases). Deletions cut 7 bases from V and 3 bases from J, with 11 bases between. Germline V CDR1 and CDR2: SGDLS, YYNGEE. The length of the CDR3 is 12 residues. In DNA form, the CDR3 reads TGTGCCAGCGGGCAGGGCGGCTACGAGCAGTACTTC. The encoded protein is CASGQGGYEQYF.

V and J are TRBV18 and TRBJ2-5; D possibly matches TRBD1 or TRBD2 (5 bases each). Between the trimmed V and J ends, which lost 3 bases and 5 bases, there was a span of 16 bases. The CDR3 length is 15 residues. Germline lookup yields CDR1 KGHSH and CDR2 LQKENI. CDR3 sequence (DNA): TGTGCCAGCTCACCCAGGGCAAGGGGAGACGAGACCCAGTACTTC. Translated, it gives CASSPRARGDETQYF. The whole variable domain, remainder taken from reference TRBV18 and TRBJ2-5, is NAGVMQNPRHLVRRRGQEARLRCSPMKGHSHVYWYRQLPEEGLKFMVYLQKENIIDESGMPKERFSAEFPKEGPSILRIQQVVRGDSAAYFCASSPRARGDETQYFGPGTRLLVL.

The V and J genes are TRBV7-5 and TRBJ2-5. TRBV7-5 is described as a pseudogene. This CDR3 contains 15 residues. This chain's CDR3 is CASSLRTGGQETQYF. Here the CDR3 DNA reads TGTGCCAGCAGCTTAAGGACTGGGGGCCAAGAGACCCAGTACTTC.

The chain joins TRBV30 to TRBJ1-2; TRBD1 might be the D (5 bases). This CDR3 contains 14 residues. V shed 5 bases and J shed 2 bases, with 15 bases lying between them. Germline lookup yields CDR1 GTSNPN and CDR2 SVGIG (reference sequence). The CDR3 DNA reads as TGTGCCTGGGTGCGGGGAGGGACCAACTATGGCTACACCTTC. This codes for CAWVRGGTNYGYTF. The whole variable domain, filled in from reference TRBV30 and TRBJ1-2, reads SQTIHQWPATLVQPVGSPLSLECTVEGTSNPNLYWYRQAAGRGLQLLFYSVGIGQISSEVPQNLSASRPQDRQFILSSKKLLLSDSGFYLCAWVRGGTNYGYTFGSGTRLTVV.

This clone was observed a handful of times. The chain carries TRBV10-1 and TRBJ2-7; weak D call: TRBD2 (5 bases). This CDR3 spans 15 amino acids. Germline V gives CDR1 WNHNN, CDR2 SYGVQD (reference sequence). The V and J ends lost 4 bases and 7 bases respectively, with 20 bases between them. The CDR3 spells CASSGGVGVLGEQYF. The CDR3 coding sequence is TGCGCCAGCAGTGGAGGCGTCGGGGTACTGGGAGAGCAGTACTTC.

The V and J genes are TRBV7-3 and TRBJ2-1; 8 bases are shared with TRBD2. The germline V gene has CDR1 SGHTA and CDR2 FQGTGA. V lost 2 bases, J lost 4 bases, and 4 bases stayed unmatched. The CDR3 is 15 amino acids. DNA of the CDR3: TGTGCCAGCAGCTTAGCTAGCGGGCCGTACAATGAGCAGTTCTTC. Translating gives CASSLASGPYNEQFF.

The chain joins TRBV6-1 to TRBJ1-2; a weak D match, TRBD1 (5 bases). This CDR3 spans 14 amino acids. Germline CDR1 MNHNS, CDR2 SASEGT. With 6 bases removed from V and 8 bases from J, the gap between germline ends came to 19 bases. As DNA, the CDR3 is TGTGCCAGCAGACCTAGTACCTGGGAGGGGGGCTACACCTTC. This translates into CASRPSTWEGGYTF.

This clone occurred a few times. The chain links TRBV29-1 to TRBJ1-2; D gene unclear. CDR3 length: 12 amino acids. The V end was cut by 1 base, the J end by 2 bases, with 5 bases between. From germline, CDR1 is SQVTM and CDR2 ANQGSEA. The CDR3 DNA is TGCAGCGTTGAAGGGCTAAACTATGGCTACACCTTC. Protein: CSVEGLNYGYTF.

V usage is TRBV9 and J usage is TRBJ2-1; D possibly matches TRBD1 or TRBD2 (6 bases each). The CDR3 extends over 15 amino acids. Germline V lookup: CDR1 SGDLS, CDR2 YYNGEE. V lost 2 bases to trimming and J lost 4 bases, with 13 bases between them. CDR3 in amino acids: CASSVAGGPYNEQFF. DNA of the CDR3: TGTGCCAGCAGCGTGGCCGGGGGCCCGTACAATGAGCAGTTCTTC.

The V gene is TRBV27, the J gene TRBJ1-2, with TRBD1 matching over 10 bases. The CDR3 extends over 13 amino acids. Germline CDR1 MNHEY, CDR2 SMNVEV (reference sequence). V shed 2 bases, J shed 7 bases, and the junction held 1 base outside the gene matches. The CDR3 loop is CASSLGTGAGYTF. CDR3 sequence (DNA): TGTGCCAGCAGTTTAGGGACAGGGGCTGGCTACACCTTC.

This clone has a handful of counts. The rearrangement uses TRBV6-5 and TRBJ2-7; possibly TRBD1 for D (5 bases). This CDR3 contains 14 residues. V was clipped by 6 bases and J by 6 bases, with 18 bases between them. Germline V gene sequence: CDR1 MNHEY, CDR2 SVGAGI. The CDR3 region is CASSSLGRASEQYF. CDR3 bases: TGTGCCAGCAGCTCCTTGGGCAGGGCAAGCGAGCAGTACTTC.